The source of this TCR beta chain is a study of beta chain features in type 1 diabetes. What was sequenced were expressed TCRB transcripts, since all of the isolated RNA had been reverse transcribed. The repertoire was sequenced with immunoSEQ multiplex PCR; TCRdb's copy has only in-frame clones and lacks some. Of about 160,000 clones in the sample, around 8% were seen once. Study observations and caveats: People with Type 1 diabetes carried modestly yet significantly shorter TCRB CDR3s in all four CD4+ subsets.

Remarks on this clone: Antigen unknown.

This sequence was found in a man aged 18 to 35 in good health. The source material was central memory CD4+ T cells from blood.

The CDR3 loop reads CASSSGGNTQYF. CDR3 DNA: TGTGCCAGCAGTTCTGGCGGCAATACGCAGTATTTT. V gene TRBV6-6 combines with J gene TRBJ2-3; D is undetermined. This CDR3 comprises 12 residues. Germline CDR1 reads MNHNY; CDR2 reads SVGAGI (reference sequence). The V end was cut by 4 bases, the J end by 7 bases, with 9 bases between.